This TCR beta chain appears in the sequencing data of a study of cytomegalovirus exposure and HLA in healthy donors. Study conclusions and caveats: Follow-up analysis seemed to connect common viral pathogens with several of the most significant clusters identified. Productive rates of about 90% or about 30% were seen for most TCR beta V segments in an earlier analysis.

Comment on this clone: Antigen unknown.

60 Vbeta and 13 Jbeta primers were used in PCR. Generated by immunoSEQ multiplex PCR, the TCRdb table keeps only in-frame clones and is missing some. In the table there are 150,000 to 160,000 clones, under 85% of which are singletons. Germline V gene lookup returns CDR1 LGHNA and CDR2 YNFKEQ. The CDR3 spans 15 residues. V shed 5 bases, J shed 1 base, and the junction held 5 bases outside the gene matches. Sample: PBMCs. This clonotype was sampled from a man younger than 35 in good health and CMV-seronegative. The chain carries TRBV4-2 and TRBJ1-5; 7 bases align to TRBD1. Here the CDR3 DNA reads TGTGCCAGCAGCTACGGGACAGAAAGCAATCAGCCCCAGCATTTT. This encodes CASSYGTESNQPQHF.